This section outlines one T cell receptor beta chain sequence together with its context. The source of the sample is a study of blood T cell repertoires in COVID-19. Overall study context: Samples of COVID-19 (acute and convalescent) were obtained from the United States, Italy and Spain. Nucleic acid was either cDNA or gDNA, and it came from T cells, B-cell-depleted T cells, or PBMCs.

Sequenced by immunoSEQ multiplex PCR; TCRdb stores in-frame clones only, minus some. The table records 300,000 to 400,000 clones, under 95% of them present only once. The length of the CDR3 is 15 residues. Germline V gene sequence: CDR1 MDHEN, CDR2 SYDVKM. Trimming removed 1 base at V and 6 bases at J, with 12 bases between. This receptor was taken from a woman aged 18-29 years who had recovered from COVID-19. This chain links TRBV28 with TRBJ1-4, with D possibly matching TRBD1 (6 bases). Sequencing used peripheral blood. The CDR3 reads CASSLLGAMDEKLFF. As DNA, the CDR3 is TGTGCCAGCAGTTTATTGGGGGCCATGGATGAAAAACTGTTTTTT.